This T cell receptor beta chain was observed in a study of response to subunit inactivated influenza vaccine. Study-wide results and limits: A suggestion made by the authors is that each seasonal influenza vaccination recruits few new T cells.

TCRdb re-called the RT-PCR reads with MiXCR, one entry per CDR3 protein. In the table there are about 500,000 distinct CDR3 sequences, 15% to 20% of which are singletons. The sample holds a few counts of this clonotype. What it recognizes is unknown. Specimen: CD4+ T cells sorted from PBMCs, collected approximately 25 months after vaccination. This TCR was sampled from a man aged 50-75 years who received an inactivated influenza vaccine.

This CDR3 reads CASSLARTGSQPQHF. The DNA of the CDR3 is TGTGCCAGCAGCTTAGCCCGGACAGGGAGTCAGCCCCAGCATTTT. The rearrangement joins TRBV7-2 to TRBJ1-5; TRBD1 matches 8 bases. CDR1 is SGHTA, CDR2 FQGNSA, per germline. This CDR3 comprises 15 residues. V was clipped by 0 bases and J by 6 bases; unmatched bases: 4.